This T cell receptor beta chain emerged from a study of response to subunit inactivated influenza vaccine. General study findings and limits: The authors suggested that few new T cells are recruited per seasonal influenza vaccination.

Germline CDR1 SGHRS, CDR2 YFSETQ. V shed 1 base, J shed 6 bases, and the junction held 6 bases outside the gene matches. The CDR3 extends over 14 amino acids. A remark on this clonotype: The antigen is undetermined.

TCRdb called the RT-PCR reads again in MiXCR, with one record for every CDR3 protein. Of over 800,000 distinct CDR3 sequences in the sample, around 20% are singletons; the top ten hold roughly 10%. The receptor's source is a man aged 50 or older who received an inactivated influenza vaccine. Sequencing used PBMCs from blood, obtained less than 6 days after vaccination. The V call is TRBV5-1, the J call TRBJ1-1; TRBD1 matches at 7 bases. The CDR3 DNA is TGCGCCAGCAGCTTGTACAGGGGCAGAGCTGAAGCTTTCTTT. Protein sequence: CASSLYRGRAEAFF.